This T cell receptor (beta chain) was identified in a study of T cell clones after liver transplantation. Study background: Immunosuppression withdrawal was tried within 2 years after liver transplantation in this trial. TCRbeta sequencing after a pre-transplant mixed lymphocyte reaction identified graft-donor-reactive clones, later tracked in post-transplant blood.

CD3+CD4+ and CD3+CD8+ cells were FACS-sorted from thawed unstimulated PBMCs. TCRdb keeps only in-frame clones here, not all; method: immunoSEQ multiplex PCR. The sample holds 55,000 to 80,000 clones, 90% seen once. This CDR3 region has 15 residues. V shed 0 bases and J shed 2 bases, with 11 bases lying between them. Germline V gives CDR1 SGDLS, CDR2 YYNGEE. V usage is TRBV9 and J usage is TRBJ1-1; the D gene is possibly TRBD1 (6 bases). Here the sequenced sample was CD4+ T cells from blood, taken before liver transplant. The sequence derives from a human donor who received a liver transplant. CDR3 sequence: CASSVAGALNTEAFF. CDR3 DNA: TGTGCCAGCAGCGTAGCGGGGGCGCTTAACACTGAAGCTTTCTTT.